A single sample is the source of the 16 T cell receptor beta chains below, sequenced in a study of blood T cell repertoires in COVID-19. Profiled with immunoSEQ multiplex PCR; TCRdb holds only in-frame clones, not every one. The table has 200,000 to 300,000 clones, more than 75% seen once; the top ten hold approximately 9.8%. Specimen: peripheral blood. These receptors were taken from a man aged 35 to 55 who had recovered from COVID-19.

The chain links TRBV7-2 to TRBJ2-3, with TRBD2 identical over 7 bases. CDR1 SGHTA and CDR2 FQGNSA come from the germline V gene. The ends lost 2 bases at V and 1 base at J; junction bases unmatched: 3. The CDR3 is 15 residues long. CDR3 nucleotides: TGTGCCAGCAGCTTAATTCTAGCGGGCACAGATACGCAGTATTTT. Amino acid sequence: CASSLILAGTDTQYF.

V and J are TRBV6-2 or TRBV6-3 and TRBJ2-1; 7 bases agree with TRBD2. The CDR3 has 13 residues. V was clipped by 6 bases and J by 7 bases; unmatched bases: 6. Germline V gives CDR1 MNHEY, CDR2 SVGEGT. The CDR3 here is CASSSGTKNEQFF. CDR3 DNA sequence: TGTGCCAGCAGCTCCGGGACTAAAAATGAGCAGTTCTTC.

The CDR3 DNA reads TGTGCCAGCAGCCCCCGGACAGGGAACACTGAAGCTTTCTTT. Translation gives CASSPRTGNTEAFF. The chain couples TRBV9 to TRBJ1-1; the match to TRBD1 covers 7 bases. Germline trimming cut 4 bases from V and 1 base from J; bases unmatched to any gene: 4. Germline CDR1 SGDLS, CDR2 YYNGEE. The CDR3 spans 14 residues.

This sequence joins TRBV12-3 or TRBV12-4 and TRBJ1-1; a possible D gene is TRBD1 (5 bases). This CDR3 is built from 13 residues. Trimming stripped 10 bases from V and 2 bases from J, with 14 bases between. The CDR3 spells CATLRRGNTEAFF. CDR3 nucleotides: TGTGCCACCCTTAGAAGGGGAAACACTGAAGCTTTCTTT.

This sequence joins TRBV5-6 and TRBJ2-7; the D is unclear. This CDR3 region has 11 residues. Germline values: CDR1 SGHDT, CDR2 YYEEEE. With 4 bases removed from V and 1 base from J, the gap between germline ends came to 3 bases. DNA of the CDR3: TGTGCCAGCAGCCGGTCCTACGAGCAGTACTTC. This gives the protein CASSRSYEQYF.

V and J are TRBV5-1 and TRBJ2-7; D perhaps matches TRBD2 (5 bases). CDR3 size: 15 residues. V was cut by 0 bases and J by 6 bases, with 16 bases left in between. Germline V gene data show CDR1 as SGHRS and CDR2 as YFSETQ. This chain's CDR3 is CASSLGRAAGGEQYF. CDR3 DNA: TGCGCCAGCAGCTTGGGACGTGCCGCAGGAGGCGAGCAGTACTTC.

The chain carries TRBV6-5 and TRBJ1-3; D is unresolved. V was cut by 2 bases and J by 2 bases, with 7 bases left in between. The CDR3 runs 14 residues. Germline CDR1 is MNHEY and CDR2 is SVGAGI. This chain's CDR3 is CASSYSRPGNTIYF. The CDR3 DNA sequence: TGTGCCAGCAGTTACAGCAGGCCTGGAAACACCATATATTTT.

The chain links TRBV29-1 to TRBJ1-5, with 10 bases matching TRBD1. The CDR3 covers 12 residues. Trimming cost V 4 bases and J 7 bases; bases outside gene matches: 1. Germline values: CDR1 SQVTM, CDR2 ANQGSEA. CDR3 in DNA: TGCAGCGTTGGGACAGGGGGGCAGCCCCAGCATTTT. Encoded protein: CSVGTGGQPQHF.

V usage is TRBV27 and J usage is TRBJ1-5, with D unclear. This CDR3 region has 15 residues. Per the germline V gene, CDR1 is MNHEY and CDR2 is SMNVEV (reference sequence). Between the trimmed V and J ends, which lost 10 bases and 1 base, there was a span of 17 bases. Written as DNA, the CDR3 is TGTGCCACTAAACGGGGATCGGGCAGCAATCAGCCCCAGCATTTT. It encodes CATKRGSGSNQPQHF.

V and J are TRBV5-8 and TRBJ2-1; TRBD2 agrees at 7 bases. Germline loops: CDR1 SGHTS, CDR2 YDEGEE. The CDR3 sequence is 15 residues long. J gave up 9 bases and V 4 bases, and 13 bases lay outside the gene matches. CDR3 nucleotides: TGTGCCAGCAGCGTTCGAGGCGGGAGAGGTGGTGAGCAGTTCTTC. Its protein product is CASSVRGGRGGEQFF.

This clone was seen once. This chain joins TRBV5-4 and TRBJ2-1; possible D gene TRBD2, 5 bases. The CDR3 contains 15 residues. Germline CDR1 and CDR2: SGHNT and YYREEE (reference sequence). V was cut by 0 bases and J by 1 base, with 8 bases left in between. CDR3 residues: CASSLARTSYNEQFF. CDR3 nucleotides: TGTGCCAGCAGCTTGGCGAGGACTTCCTACAATGAGCAGTTCTTC.

The chain joins TRBV6-5 to TRBJ2-7; 13 bases are a match to TRBD2. The CDR3 runs to 13 residues. Per germline, CDR1 MNHEY and CDR2 SVGAGI. The V and J ends lost 7 bases and 6 bases, in that order; junction bases with no gene match: 3. In nucleotides, the CDR3 is TGTGCCAGCAAGGGACTAGCGGGATCCGAGCAGTACTTC. This encodes CASKGLAGSEQYF.

The rearrangement uses TRBV27 and TRBJ2-1, with D perhaps matching TRBD1 (5 bases). Per the germline V gene, CDR1 is MNHEY and CDR2 is SMNVEV (reference sequence). V was clipped by 4 bases and J by 4 bases, with 17 bases between them. The CDR3 has 16 residues. As DNA, the CDR3 is TGTGCCAGCAGTTCCAGGGTCACATTAGGATACAATGAGCAGTTCTTC. Its protein product is CASSSRVTLGYNEQFF.

The chain joins TRBV11-2 to TRBJ2-1, with D uncertain. V shed 0 bases and J shed 2 bases, with 8 bases lying between them. The germline V gene has CDR1 SGHAT and CDR2 FQNNGV. The CDR3 sequence is 15 residues long. The CDR3 sequence: CASSLDRVTYNEQFF. The CDR3 region has the DNA TGTGCCAGCAGCTTAGATCGGGTAACCTACAATGAGCAGTTCTTC.

This sequence joins TRBV3-1 (or the pseudogene TRBV3-2) and TRBJ2-3, with D tentatively TRBD2 (5 bases). The CDR3 extends over 15 amino acids. Germline CDR1 and CDR2: LGHDT and YNNKEL (reference sequence). Between the trimmed V and J ends, which lost 4 bases and 2 bases, there was a span of 13 bases. The CDR3 protein is CASSPRTRDTDTQYF. CDR3 coding DNA: TGTGCCAGCAGCCCCCGGACCCGGGACACAGATACGCAGTATTTT.

The chain combines TRBV7-2 with TRBJ2-1; 11 bases line up with TRBD2. The CDR3 contains 15 residues. With V trimmed by 3 bases and J by 4 bases, 2 bases remained unmatched. Germline-derived CDR1 and CDR2 are SGHTA and FQGNSA. The CDR3 loop reads CASSFIAGGYNEQFF. The CDR3 region has the DNA TGTGCCAGCAGCTTTATAGCGGGGGGGTACAATGAGCAGTTCTTC.